This entry lists 13 T cell receptor beta chains sequenced from one sample in a study of T cell repertoires in cytomegalovirus infection. TCRdb reprocessed the reads via MiXCR and lists one record per CDR3 protein. Seen here are some 440,000 distinct CDR3 sequences, 31% observed once, and the top ten hold approximately 13%. Input material: PBMCs. Every receptor here comes from a human donor in good health (CMV status not recorded). Some clones in this sample may be carry-over from other donors' samples.

The CDR3 coding sequence is TGTGCCAGCTGGACAGGGAGTCAGCCCCAGCATTTT. Its translation: CASWTGSQPQHF. The genes are TRBV27 and TRBJ1-5, with 8 bases identical to TRBD1. The length of the CDR3 is 12 residues. Germline assignment: CDR1 MNHEY and CDR2 SMNVEV (reference sequence). V was pared by 8 bases and J by 6 bases, with 3 bases of the junction left unmatched.

This clonotype was seen a few times. J is TRBJ2-5 and V is TRBV7-6; 10 bases map to TRBD1. The CDR3 is 17 residues long. The trim removed 0 bases at V and 0 bases at J, leaving 4 bases unmatched. Germline CDR1 and CDR2: SGHVS and FNYEAQ. DNA of the CDR3: TGTGCCAGCAGCTTAGCGACCGGGACAGGGGACCAAGAGACCCAGTACTTC. This encodes CASSLATGTGDQETQYF. Supplemented by reference TRBV7-6 and TRBJ2-5, the full variable domain reads GAGVSQSPRYKVTKRGQDVALRCDPISGHVSLYWYRQALGQGPEFLTYFNYEAQQDKSGLPNDRFSAERPEGSISTLTIQRTEQRDSAMYRCASSLATGTGDQETQYFGPGTRLLVL.

This clonotype turned up a few times. This sequence joins TRBV20-1 and TRBJ1-5; possibly TRBD1 for D (6 bases). V lost 3 bases to trimming and J lost 1 base, with 16 bases between them. There are 16 residues in the CDR3. The germline CDR1 and CDR2 sequences are DFQATT and SNEGSKA (reference sequence). The DNA for the CDR3 is TGCAGTGCTAGTTCAGGGGCGATTCGAAGCAATCAGCCCCAGCATTTT. This gives the protein CSASSGAIRSNQPQHF.

The genes are TRBV15 and TRBJ2-1; weak D call: TRBD2 (5 bases). CDR1 and CDR2 (germline): LNHNV, YYDKDF (reference sequence). This CDR3 region has 13 residues. Trimming took 4 bases from V and 4 from J, leaving 8 bases between them. The CDR3 nucleotides are TGTGCCACCAGCAAACTAGTTTACAATGAGCAGTTCTTC. Its translation: CATSKLVYNEQFF. The complete variable domain, with remaining parts taken from reference TRBV15 and TRBJ2-1, reads DAMVIQNPRYQVTQFGKPVTLSCSQTLNHNVMYWYQQKSSQAPKLLFHYYDKDFNNEADTPDNFQSRRPNTSFCFLDIRSPGLGDTAMYLCATSKLVYNEQFFGPGTRLTVL.

This clonotype has more than one count but fewer than ten. The chain joins TRBV2 to TRBJ2-7, with TRBD1 matching 10 bases. This CDR3 region has 13 residues. V trimming: 11 bases; J trimming: 6 bases; junction bases outside the gene matches: 10. Germline V gives CDR1 SNHLY, CDR2 FYNNEI. The CDR3 protein is CAGNRDRGSEQYF. The CDR3 DNA is TGTGCCGGGAACCGGGACAGGGGCTCCGAGCAGTACTTC.

This chain uses TRBV6-2 or TRBV6-3 with TRBJ1-2; perhaps TRBD1 as D (5 bases). Germline CDR1 reads MNHEY; CDR2 reads SVGEGT. The CDR3 extends over 13 amino acids. V was pared by 5 bases and J by 3 bases, with 10 bases between. DNA of the CDR3: TGTGCCAGCAGTAGTGGGGCATACTATGGCTACACCTTC. Amino acids: CASSSGAYYGYTF.

This clonotype showed up many times. Here the CDR3 reads CASSKGQGAAGGPQHF. CDR3 nucleotide sequence: TGTGCCAGCAGTAAAGGACAGGGGGCGGCGGGTGGGCCCCAGCATTTT. The chain couples TRBV12-3 or TRBV12-4 to TRBJ1-5, with TRBD1 matching over 11 bases. V trimming: 5 bases; J trimming: 9 bases; junction bases outside the gene matches: 12. CDR3 length: 16 amino acids.

On this clonotype: A much larger clone is a single base away; this may be a read error. The missing conserved phenylalanine or tryptophan at the end of this CDR3 makes a read error likely. The chain recombines TRBV6-2 or TRBV6-3 with TRBJ2-2; D assignment may be TRBD1 or TRBD2 (5 bases each). V was pared by 2 bases and J by 3 bases, with 13 bases between. Germline V gene data show CDR1 as MNHEY and CDR2 as SVGEGT. The CDR3 has 16 residues. The chain's CDR3 is CASSYLGTGYTGELFS. The CDR3 region has the DNA TGTGCCAGCAGTTACCTCGGGACGGGTTACACCGGGGAGCTGTTTTCT.

This rearrangement joins TRBV7-3 to TRBJ2-2; D remains ambiguous. V lost 6 bases, J lost 5 bases, and 7 bases lay in between. This CDR3 comprises 12 residues. Germline V gene data show CDR1 as SGHTA and CDR2 as FQGTGA. DNA for the CDR3: TGTGCCAGCAGTCGCCTTACCGGGGAGCTGTTTTTT. Protein: CASSRLTGELFF. Based on the CDR3 plus reference TRBV7-3 and TRBJ2-2, the full variable domain is GAGVSQTPSNKVTEKGKYVELRCDPISGHTALYWYRQSLGQGPEFLIYFQGTGAADDSGLPNDRFFAVRPEGSVSTLKIQRTERGDSAVYLCASSRLTGELFFGEGSRLTVL.

This clonotype came up a few times. This rearrangement joins TRBV29-1 to TRBJ1-5; TRBD1 matches 8 bases. The germline V gene has CDR1 SQVTM and CDR2 ANQGSEA. J lost 4 bases, V lost 6 bases, and 8 bases had no gene match. The CDR3 covers 14 residues. Here the CDR3 reads CSVVTGGGNQPQHF. The DNA for the CDR3 is TGCAGCGTGGTAACAGGGGGAGGAAATCAGCCCCAGCATTTT.

The table lists this clonotype with a few counts. V and J are TRBV5-4 and TRBJ1-1; D remains unclear. CDR3 length: 16 residues. The germline V gene encodes CDR1 SGHNT and CDR2 YYREEE (reference sequence). Between the trimmed V and J ends, which lost 0 bases and 0 bases, there was a span of 12 bases. Written as DNA, the CDR3 is TGTGCCAGCAGCTTGGTCAATCCGGGCTTGAACACTGAAGCTTTCTTT. Translating it yields CASSLVNPGLNTEAFF.

This clonotype appeared once. Because the CDR3 is missing its conserved closing phenylalanine or tryptophan, this is likely a read error. V is TRBV12-3 or TRBV12-4 and J is TRBJ2-1, with D maybe TRBD2 (5 bases). This CDR3 is 13 amino acids long. Trimming cost V 9 bases and J 4 bases, with 13 bases left between them. As DNA, the CDR3 is TGTGCCAGTACCAAGGGCGGGTACAATGAGCAGTTCTTA. Its translation is CASTKGGYNEQFL.

This clonotype was detected only a few times. The gene calls are TRBV20-1 and TRBJ1-6, with TRBD1 matching over 12 bases. V lost 3 bases, J lost 9 bases, and 6 bases stayed unmatched. CDR3 size: 15 residues. From germline, CDR1 is DFQATT and CDR2 SNEGSKA (reference sequence). The CDR3 protein is CSASDGTGGTSPLHF. The CDR3 bases are TGCAGTGCTAGTGACGGGACAGGGGGCACTTCACCCCTCCACTTT.